Below are 24 T cell receptor beta chains sequenced from a single sample in a study of Graves' ophthalmopathy and Graves' hyperthyroidism (dated by TCRdb to 2017 to 2018). Sequencing used an Illumina HiSeq 2000. For repertoire sequencing, the TCR beta CDR3 regions were amplified from RNA transcripts. HTBI primers and the Qiagen OneStep RT-PCR kit were used in a first-round RT-PCR, which was followed by a second-round multiplex PCR, size selection and purification. Using fastp at Q25 and MiXCR, TCRdb reprocessed the public reads and kept productive beta chains. Every entry covers one CDR3 protein and lists the most common genes and DNA from its rows. The sample table lists 900,000 to 1,200,000 distinct CDR3 sequences, about 35% of them with a count of one. The ten largest clones add up to over 8.5% of the sample. Sequences were obtained from peripheral blood or thyroid tissue (not recorded which). The receptors were gathered from an adult man with Graves' hyperthyroidism.

In its sample, this clonotype was seen many times. The gene calls are TRBV12-3 or TRBV12-4 and TRBJ2-7; TRBD2 matches 11 bases. V lost 3 bases and J lost 6; bases outside the gene matches: 4. The CDR3 consists of 14 residues. CDR3 sequence: CASSFRLAGSEQYF. The DNA for the CDR3 is TGTGCCAGCAGTTTTCGACTAGCGGGAAGCGAGCAGTACTTC.

This clonotype was recorded at least ten times. The chain joins TRBV7-8 to TRBJ2-7, with 10 bases aligning to TRBD2. Germline CDR1 SGHVS, CDR2 FQNEAQ. The CDR3 sequence is 15 residues long. The ends lost 3 bases at V and 6 bases at J; junction bases unmatched: 8. The CDR3 DNA reads as TGTGCCAGCAGCTTTCTAGCGGGGGCCAACGGCGAGCAGTACTTC. Translated, it gives CASSFLAGANGEQYF.

The sample holds many counts of this clonotype. The genes are TRBV6-5 and TRBJ2-7, with D unresolved. V was cut by 0 bases and J by 2 bases, with 8 bases left in between. The CDR3 totals 14 residues. CDR1 and CDR2 (germline): MNHEY, SVGAGI. CDR3 in amino acids: CASSYSRETYEQYF. CDR3 nucleotides: TGTGCCAGCAGTTACTCTAGGGAAACCTACGAGCAGTACTTC.

In its sample, this clonotype was seen many times. The chain is built from TRBV20-1 and TRBJ1-1, with unresolved D. V lost 2 bases and J lost 2, with 9 bases in between. CDR3 length: 13 residues. CDR1 is DFQATT and CDR2 is SNEGSKA in the germline V gene (reference sequence). The CDR3 DNA reads as TGCAGTGCTAGAAAGGACCCCAACACTGAAGCTTTCTTT. As protein: CSARKDPNTEAFF.

About this clonotype: Since the CDR3 does not end with the conserved phenylalanine or tryptophan, this likely comes from a read error. It is unclear where the CDR3 begins or ends on the DNA, so no DNA is shown, and the CDR3 is as TCRdb lists it. J is TRBJ2-7 and V is TRBV20-1; the D call TRBD2 from the table was never checked on the DNA. The CDR3 contains 10 residues when both ends are counted. Germline CDR1 is DFQATT and CDR2 is SNEGSKA (reference sequence). The CDR3 protein is CSARDGTLAG.

This chain links TRBV25-1 with TRBJ2-7, with TRBD2 identical over 11 bases. The J call may be incorrect, as the DNA end agrees better with TRBJ2-1. Germline V gene data show CDR1 as MGHDK and CDR2 as SYGVNS. The CDR3 runs to 16 residues. CDR3 coding DNA: TGTGCCAGCAGTGAATCGCTAGCGGGGGGCGACAATGAGCAGTTCTTC. Its translation is CASSESLAGGDNEQFF.

This clonotype was found once. This may arise from a read error, as a much more abundant clone is one base away. The rearrangement links TRBV9 to TRBJ2-7; D is possibly TRBD2 (5 bases). Germline loops: CDR1 SGDLS, CDR2 YYNGEE. The CDR3 covers 15 residues. CDR3 loop: CANSARAGSSYEQYF. The CDR3 coding sequence is TGTGCCAACAGCGCTCGGGCGGGCAGCTCCTACGAGCAGTACTTC.

This clonotype was recorded a few times. The chain is built from TRBV6-2 or TRBV6-3 and TRBJ2-7, with D perhaps TRBD2 (5 bases). Trimming took off 7 bases at V and 6 bases at J, with 13 bases between the two ends. This CDR3 contains 12 residues. Germline V CDR1 and CDR2: MNHEY, SVGEGT. CDR3 nucleotide sequence: TGTGCCAGCACCGGGATCTTCGGCGAGCAGTACTTC. It specifies CASTGIFGEQYF.

This clonotype turned up a few times. A much larger clone lies a single base off, so this may be a read error. The J gene is TRBJ1-1, the V gene TRBV14; tentative D call: TRBD1 (5 bases). The V gene lost 2 bases and the J gene lost 1 base, with 8 bases spanning the gap. Germline lookup yields CDR1 SGHDN and CDR2 FVKESK. The CDR3 covers 14 residues. CDR3 amino acids: CASSQPQANTEAFF. The DNA for the CDR3 is TGTGCCAGCAGCCAACCACAGGCGAACACTGAAGCTTTCTTT.

A note on this clonotype: This sequence may be a read error, since a much larger clone differs from it by one base. Because the CDR3 is missing its conserved closing phenylalanine or tryptophan, this is likely a read error. This chain joins TRBV7-2 and TRBJ2-5; 8 bases align to TRBD2. CDR1 SGHTA and CDR2 FQGNSA come from the germline V gene. The CDR3 consists of 14 residues. Losses at the gene ends were 5 bases for V and 1 base for J; bases not matched to a gene: 3. CDR3 sequence reads: CASSGGGSQETQYI. In nucleotides, the CDR3 is TGTGCCAGCAGCGGCGGGGGGAGCCAAGAGACCCAGTACATC.

In the case of this clonotype: The junction does not match germline at one end; this may be a read error. This chain links TRBV10-3 with TRBJ2-2, with TRBD2 matching 9 bases. The CDR3 sequence is 17 residues long. Germline V CDR1 and CDR2: ENHRY, SYGVKD. This chain's CDR3 is CASSLSGTSRNTGELFF. The CDR3 bases are TGTGCCAGCAGTTTATCCGGGACTAGCCGGAACACCGGGGAGCTGTTTTTT.

V is TRBV25-1 and J is TRBJ2-6, with D possibly TRBD2 on 6 matching bases. Germline-derived CDR1 and CDR2 are MGHDK and SYGVNS. The V gene lost 8 bases and the J gene lost 2 bases, with 10 bases spanning the gap. This CDR3 has 14 residues. The CDR3: CASHGGAGANVLTF. The CDR3 region has the DNA TGTGCCAGCCATGGAGGGGCTGGGGCCAACGTCCTGACTTTC.

This clonotype showed up many times. The chain employs TRBV12-3 or TRBV12-4 and TRBJ1-4, with a weak D call TRBD1 (5 bases). The CDR3 runs 15 residues. V was trimmed by 5 bases and J by 4 bases, leaving 14 bases between them. The CDR3 DNA sequence: TGTGCCAGCAGTCCCGTTCGGACAAATAATGAAAAACTGTTTTTT. Translating it yields CASSPVRTNNEKLFF.

The V gene is TRBV6-4, the J gene TRBJ2-2, with D possibly TRBD2 on 5 matching bases. Trimming stripped 10 bases from V and 4 bases from J, with 10 bases between. This CDR3 has 12 residues. From germline, CDR1 is MRHNA and CDR2 SNTAGT. The CDR3 protein is CATRGFTGELFF. Here the CDR3 DNA reads TGTGCCACGCGCGGGTTCACCGGGGAGCTGTTTTTT.

V and J are TRBV13 and TRBJ2-7, with 9 positions matching TRBD1. This CDR3 is built from 15 residues. The germline V gene encodes CDR1 PRHDT and CDR2 FYEKMQ (reference sequence). V dropped 4 bases and J dropped 4; count of bases not matched to a gene: 8. The CDR3 sequence: CASSSWTGAGYEQYF. In DNA form, the CDR3 reads TGTGCCAGCAGCTCATGGACAGGGGCGGGTTACGAGCAGTACTTC.

Points on this clonotype: A read error is likely, as this CDR3 ends without the conserved phenylalanine or tryptophan. This rearrangement joins TRBV7-9 to TRBJ1-2; no clear D gene. The germline V and J ends were trimmed by 5 bases and 4 bases, with 20 bases remaining between them. The CDR3 totals 16 residues. Germline V gene sequence: CDR1 SEHNR, CDR2 FQNEAQ (reference sequence). The DNA of the CDR3 is TGTGCCAGCAGCAATAGCTTAGGTCTTCCAGTCTATGGCTACACCTGC. Its protein is CASSNSLGLPVYGYTC.

The CDR3 spells CASSVDVGGAQETQYF. CDR3 bases: TGTGCCAGCAGCGTAGATGTCGGGGGCGCCCAAGAGACCCAGTACTTC. The chain is built from TRBV9 and TRBJ2-5; D possibly uses TRBD1 or TRBD2 (6 bases each). This CDR3 has 16 amino acids. The V end was cut by 0 bases, the J end by 1 base, with 13 bases between. Germline CDR1 is SGDLS and CDR2 is YYNGEE. Based on the CDR3 plus reference TRBV9 and TRBJ2-5, the full variable domain is DSGVTQTPKHLITATGQRVTLRCSPRSGDLSVYWYQQSLDQGLQFLIQYYNGEERAKGNILERFSAQQFPDLHSELNLSSLELGDSALYFCASSVDVGGAQETQYFGPGTRLLVL.

V usage is TRBV11-2 and J usage is TRBJ2-7; D may be TRBD1 or TRBD2 (5 bases each). The CDR3 sequence is 13 residues long. Germline CDR1 and CDR2: SGHAT and FQNNGV. The V and J ends lost 5 bases and 6 bases respectively, with 14 bases between them. The CDR3 DNA sequence: TGTGCCAGCAGCCACGAATCCGGGGCCGAGCAGTACTTC. This translates into CASSHESGAEQYF. Full variable domain (remainder filled in from reference TRBV11-2 and TRBJ2-7): EAGVAQSPRYKIIEKRQSVAFWCNPISGHATLYWYQQILGQGPKLLIQFQNNGVVDDSQLPKDRFSAERLKGVDSTLKIQPAKLEDSAVYLCASSHESGAEQYFGPGTRLTVT.

V and J are TRBV4-3 and TRBJ1-2; 8 nucleotides agree with TRBD1. V lost 2 bases to trimming and J lost 4 bases; unmatched junction nucleotides: 6. CDR3 length equals 15 residues. Germline V gene sequence: CDR1 LGHNA, CDR2 YSLEER. The CDR3 coding sequence is TGCGCCAGCAGCCAATTCGACAGGGGAACCTATGGCTACACCTTC. It translates to CASSQFDRGTYGYTF.

The chain recombines TRBV6-5 with TRBJ1-4; D uncertain. The CDR3 is 15 residues long. Germline CDR1 MNHEY, CDR2 SVGAGI. Trimming stripped 2 bases from V and 8 bases from J, with 15 bases between. The CDR3 spells CASSYTSSSGEKLFF. CDR3 DNA sequence: TGTGCCAGCAGTTACACGTCTAGCAGCGGCGAAAAACTGTTTTTT.

This clonotype was counted between two and nine times. The chain has TRBV9 and TRBJ2-2; a possible D gene is TRBD1 (5 bases). The CDR3 extends over 14 amino acids. Germline CDR1 reads SGDLS; CDR2 reads YYNGEE. The V and J ends lost 0 bases and 6 bases respectively, with 9 bases between them. Here the CDR3 reads CASSVEGVSGELFF. DNA for the CDR3: TGTGCCAGCAGCGTAGAAGGGGTTTCCGGGGAGCTGTTTTTT.

The chain combines TRBV9 with TRBJ2-5; 10 bases map to TRBD1. This CDR3 contains 16 residues. The germline gives CDR1 SGDLS, CDR2 YYNGEE. Trimming took 4 bases from V and 5 from J; bases not matched to a gene: 11. DNA of the CDR3: TGTGCCAGCAGCCGTGGGGACAGGGGTTTCTTGGAGACCCAGTACTTC. Protein product: CASSRGDRGFLETQYF. The variable domain in full, with the rest retrieved from reference TRBV9 and TRBJ2-5, is DSGVTQTPKHLITATGQRVTLRCSPRSGDLSVYWYQQSLDQGLQFLIQYYNGEERAKGNILERFSAQQFPDLHSELNLSSLELGDSALYFCASSRGDRGFLETQYFGPGTRLLVL.

The chain has TRBV11-2 and TRBJ2-5, with 8 bases that match TRBD2. With 11 bases clipped from V and 5 bases from J, the junction kept 16 bases outside the gene matches. The CDR3 runs 15 residues. Per germline, CDR1 SGHAT and CDR2 FQNNGV. Written as DNA, the CDR3 is TGTGCCTGGAGTGTAACCGGGAGGGCCGGGGAGACCCAGTACTTC. Amino acid sequence: CAWSVTGRAGETQYF.

The CDR3 loop reads CASRDRAADGYTF. Here the CDR3 DNA reads TGTGCCAGCAGGGACAGGGCTGCGGATGGCTACACCTTC. The chain employs TRBV2 and TRBJ1-2; TRBD1 matches 8 bases. The CDR3 loop spans 13 amino acids. The V gene end was trimmed by 6 bases and the J gene end by 6 bases; junction bases not matched to a gene: 6. Germline V gene lookup returns CDR1 SNHLY and CDR2 FYNNEI. The whole variable domain, filled in from reference TRBV2 and TRBJ1-2, reads EPEVTQTPSHQVTQMGQEVILRCVPISNHLYFYWYRQILGQKVEFLVSFYNNEISEKSEIFDDQFSVERPDGSNFTLKIRSTKLEDSAMYFCASRDRAADGYTFGSGTRLTVV.